This record concerns one T cell receptor (beta chain) sequence. Its antigen is unidentified. The J segment lost 2 bases and the V segment lost 6 bases, leaving 6 bases of the junction unmatched. The CDR3 is made up of 13 amino acids. Looked up from germline, CDR1 is DFQATT and CDR2 is SNEGSKA (reference sequence). This entry is derived from a study of T-cell reconstitution after alpha-beta-depleted transplantation in children. Study-wide results and caveats: T-cell counts and diversity were attributed mostly to newly produced T cells one year after transplant. By about two months after transplant, alpha-beta T cells reportedly arose from several hundred graft clones that had expanded.

Unique molecular identifiers were incorporated when the TCRbeta library was constructed. TCRdb reprocessed the PCR reads with MiXCR, giving one entry per CDR3 protein. The sample comprises some 450,000 distinct CDR3 sequences, about 45% of which are singletons, and 27% rests with the top ten. The V call is TRBV20-1, the J call TRBJ1-1; 7 bases align to TRBD1. The starting material was PBMCs, obtained before TCRalphabeta/CD19-depleted stem cell transplant. The receptor comes from a girl aged 2-10 years with aplastic anemia, due to receive a stem cell transplant. Written as DNA, the CDR3 is TGCAGTGCCTCCGACAGGGACAACACTGAAGCTTTCTTT. It translates to CSASDRDNTEAFF.